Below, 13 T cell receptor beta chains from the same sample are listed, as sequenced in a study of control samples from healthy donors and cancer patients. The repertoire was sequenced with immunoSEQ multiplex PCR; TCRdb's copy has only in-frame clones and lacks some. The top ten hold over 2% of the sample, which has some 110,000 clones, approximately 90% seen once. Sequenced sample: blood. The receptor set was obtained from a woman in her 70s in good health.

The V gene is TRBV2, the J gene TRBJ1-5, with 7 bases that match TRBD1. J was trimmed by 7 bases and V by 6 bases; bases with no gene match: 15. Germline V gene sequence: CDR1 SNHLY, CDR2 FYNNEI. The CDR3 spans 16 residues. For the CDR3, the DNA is TGTGCCAGCAGGGCGGATATTCAGGGGGGAGGACAGCCCCAGCATTTT. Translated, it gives CASRADIQGGGQPQHF.

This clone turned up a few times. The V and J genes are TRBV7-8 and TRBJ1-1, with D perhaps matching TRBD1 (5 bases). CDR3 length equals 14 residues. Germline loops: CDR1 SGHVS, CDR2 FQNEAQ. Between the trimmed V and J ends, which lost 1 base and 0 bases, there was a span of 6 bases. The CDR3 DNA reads TGTGCCAGCAGCTTAGAGGGGTTGAACACTGAAGCTTTCTTT. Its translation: CASSLEGLNTEAFF.

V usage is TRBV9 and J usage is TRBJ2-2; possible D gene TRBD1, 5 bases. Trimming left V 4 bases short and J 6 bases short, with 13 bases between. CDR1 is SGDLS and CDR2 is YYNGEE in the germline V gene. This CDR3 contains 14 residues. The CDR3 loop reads CASSTIQGSGELFF. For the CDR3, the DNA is TGTGCCAGCAGCACCATCCAGGGATCCGGGGAGCTGTTTTTT.

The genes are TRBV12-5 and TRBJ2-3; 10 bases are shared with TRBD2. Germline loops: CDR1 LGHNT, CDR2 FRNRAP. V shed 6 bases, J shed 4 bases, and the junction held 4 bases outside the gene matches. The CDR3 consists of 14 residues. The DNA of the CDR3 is TGTGCTAGTGGGGAGGGACTAGCGTCAGATACGCAGTATTTT. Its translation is CASGEGLASDTQYF. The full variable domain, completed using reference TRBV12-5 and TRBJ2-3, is DARVTQTPRHKVTEMGQEVTMRCQPILGHNTVFWYRQTMMQGLELLAYFRNRAPLDDSGMPKDRFSAEMPDATLATLKIQPSEPRDSAVYFCASGEGLASDTQYFGPGTRLTVL.

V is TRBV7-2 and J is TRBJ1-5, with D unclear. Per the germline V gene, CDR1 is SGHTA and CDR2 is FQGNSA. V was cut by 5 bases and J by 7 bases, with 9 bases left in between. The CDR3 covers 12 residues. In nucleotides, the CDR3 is TGTGCCAGCAGCCCGTACGGCCAGCCCCAGCATTTT. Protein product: CASSPYGQPQHF.

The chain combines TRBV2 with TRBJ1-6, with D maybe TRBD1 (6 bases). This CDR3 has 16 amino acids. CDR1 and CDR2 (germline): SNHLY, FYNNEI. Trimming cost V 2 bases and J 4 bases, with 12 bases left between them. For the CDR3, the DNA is TGTGCCAGCAGTGAAATGGGGGGCTCATATAATTCACCCCTCCACTTT. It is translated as CASSEMGGSYNSPLHF. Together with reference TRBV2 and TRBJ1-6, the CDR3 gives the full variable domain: EPEVTQTPSHQVTQMGQEVILRCVPISNHLYFYWYRQILGQKVEFLVSFYNNEISEKSEIFDDQFSVERPDGSNFTLKIRSTKLEDSAMYFCASSEMGGSYNSPLHFGNGTRLTVT.

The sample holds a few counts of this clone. The CDR3 protein is CASSLVSSGGVYNEQFF. CDR3 coding DNA: TGCGCCAGCAGCTTGGTCTCTAGCGGGGGGGTTTACAATGAGCAGTTCTTC. The rearrangement links TRBV5-1 to TRBJ2-1; TRBD2 matches at 12 bases. The CDR3 contains 17 residues. Germline-derived CDR1 and CDR2 are SGHRS and YFSETQ. The J segment lost 4 bases and the V segment lost 0 bases, leaving 5 bases of the junction unmatched.

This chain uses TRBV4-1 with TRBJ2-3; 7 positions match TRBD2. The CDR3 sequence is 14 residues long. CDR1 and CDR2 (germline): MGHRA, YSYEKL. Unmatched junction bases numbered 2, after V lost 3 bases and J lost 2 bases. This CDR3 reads CASSHGDYTDTQYF. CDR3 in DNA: TGCGCCAGCAGCCATGGGGACTACACAGATACGCAGTATTTT.

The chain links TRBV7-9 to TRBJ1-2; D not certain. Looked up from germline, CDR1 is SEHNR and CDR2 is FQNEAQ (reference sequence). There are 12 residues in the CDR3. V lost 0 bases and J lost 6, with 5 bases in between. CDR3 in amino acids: CASSLAPDGYTF. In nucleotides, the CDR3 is TGTGCCAGCAGCTTAGCGCCAGATGGCTACACCTTC.

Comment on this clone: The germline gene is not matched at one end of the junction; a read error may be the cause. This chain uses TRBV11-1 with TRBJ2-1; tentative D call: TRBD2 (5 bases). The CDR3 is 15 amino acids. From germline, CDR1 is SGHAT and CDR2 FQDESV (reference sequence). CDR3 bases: TGTGCCAGCAGCCTAGCCGCGACTGGTTACAATGAGCAGTTCTTC. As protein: CASSLAATGYNEQFF.

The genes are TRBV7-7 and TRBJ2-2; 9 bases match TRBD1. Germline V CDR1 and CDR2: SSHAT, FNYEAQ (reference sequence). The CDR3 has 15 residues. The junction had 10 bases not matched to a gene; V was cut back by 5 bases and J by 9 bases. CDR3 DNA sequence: TGTGCCAGCAGCCCTAGCAGCGGGACAGGGAGGGAGCTGTTTTTT. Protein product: CASSPSSGTGRELFF.

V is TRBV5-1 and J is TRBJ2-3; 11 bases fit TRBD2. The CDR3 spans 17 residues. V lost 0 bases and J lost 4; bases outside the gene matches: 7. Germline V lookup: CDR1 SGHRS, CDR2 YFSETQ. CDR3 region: CASSLEGLAGGPDTQYF. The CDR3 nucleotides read TGCGCCAGCAGCTTGGAGGGGCTAGCGGGGGGCCCAGATACGCAGTATTTT. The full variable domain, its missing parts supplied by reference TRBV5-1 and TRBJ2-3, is KAGVTQTPRYLIKTRGQQVTLSCSPISGHRSVSWYQQTPGQGLQFLFEYFSETQRNKGNFPGRFSGRQFSNSRSEMNVSTLELGDSALYLCASSLEGLAGGPDTQYFGPGTRLTVL.

The DNA for the CDR3 is TGTGCCAGCAGCCAAGTGCACAGACCCGCCTATGGCTACACCTTC. This sequence encodes CASSQVHRPAYGYTF. This rearrangement joins TRBV3-1 (or the pseudogene TRBV3-2) to TRBJ1-2; D gene ambiguous. V gave up 1 base and J gave up 4 bases, with 13 bases separating them. Germline CDR1 and CDR2: LGHDT and YNNKEL (reference sequence). The CDR3 has 15 residues.